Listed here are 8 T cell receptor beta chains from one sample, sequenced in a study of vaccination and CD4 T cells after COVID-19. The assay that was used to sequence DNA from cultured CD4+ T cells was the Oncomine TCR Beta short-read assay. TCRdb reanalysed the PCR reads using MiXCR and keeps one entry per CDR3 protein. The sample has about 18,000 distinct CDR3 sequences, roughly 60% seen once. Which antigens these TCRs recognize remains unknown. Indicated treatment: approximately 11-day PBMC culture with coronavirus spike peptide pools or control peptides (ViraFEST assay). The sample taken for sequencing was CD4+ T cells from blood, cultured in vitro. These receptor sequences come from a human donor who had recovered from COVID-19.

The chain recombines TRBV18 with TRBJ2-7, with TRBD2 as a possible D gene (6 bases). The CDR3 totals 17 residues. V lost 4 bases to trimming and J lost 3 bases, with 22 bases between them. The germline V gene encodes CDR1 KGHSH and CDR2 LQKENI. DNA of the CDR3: TGTGCCAGCTCACGTTTCGCAGCGGGCTCCCCATTCTACGAGCAGTACTTC. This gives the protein CASSRFAAGSPFYEQYF.

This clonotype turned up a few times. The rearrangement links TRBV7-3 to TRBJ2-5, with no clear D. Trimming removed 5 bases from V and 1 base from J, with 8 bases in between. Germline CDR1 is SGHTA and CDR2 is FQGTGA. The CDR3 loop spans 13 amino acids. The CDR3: CASSVGSQETQYF. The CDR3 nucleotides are TGTGCCAGCAGCGTAGGATCCCAAGAGACCCAGTACTTC.

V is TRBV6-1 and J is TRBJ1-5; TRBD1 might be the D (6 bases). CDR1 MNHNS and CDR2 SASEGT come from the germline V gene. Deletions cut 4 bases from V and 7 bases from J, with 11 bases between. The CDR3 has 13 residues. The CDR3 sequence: CASSGAGDQPQHF. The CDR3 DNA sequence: TGTGCCAGCAGTGGGGCAGGGGACCAGCCCCAGCATTTT.

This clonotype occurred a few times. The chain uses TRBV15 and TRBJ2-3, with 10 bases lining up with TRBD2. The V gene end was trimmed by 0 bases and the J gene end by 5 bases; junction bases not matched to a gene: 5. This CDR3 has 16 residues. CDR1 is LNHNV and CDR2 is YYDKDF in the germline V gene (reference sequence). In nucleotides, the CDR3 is TGTGCCACCAGCAGAGATAAGCGGGAGGGCCTAGATACGCAGTATTTT. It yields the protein CATSRDKREGLDTQYF.

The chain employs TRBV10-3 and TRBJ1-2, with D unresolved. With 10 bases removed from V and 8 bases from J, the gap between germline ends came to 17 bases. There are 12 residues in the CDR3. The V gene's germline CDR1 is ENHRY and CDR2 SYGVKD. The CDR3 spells CATTYGPSGYTF. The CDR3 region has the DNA TGTGCCACAACGTATGGGCCCTCGGGCTACACCTTC.

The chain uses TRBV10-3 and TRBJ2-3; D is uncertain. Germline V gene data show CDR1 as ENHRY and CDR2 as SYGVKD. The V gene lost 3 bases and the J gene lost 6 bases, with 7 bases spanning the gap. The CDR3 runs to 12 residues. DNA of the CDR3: TGTGCCATCAGTGACCCAGTGGATACGCAGTATTTT. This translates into CAISDPVDTQYF.

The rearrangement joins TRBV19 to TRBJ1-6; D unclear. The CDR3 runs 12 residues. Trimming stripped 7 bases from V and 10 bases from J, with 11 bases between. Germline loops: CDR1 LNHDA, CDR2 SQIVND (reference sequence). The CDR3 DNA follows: TGTGCCAGTACCGAGGGCGGGTCACCCCTCCACTTT. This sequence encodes CASTEGGSPLHF.

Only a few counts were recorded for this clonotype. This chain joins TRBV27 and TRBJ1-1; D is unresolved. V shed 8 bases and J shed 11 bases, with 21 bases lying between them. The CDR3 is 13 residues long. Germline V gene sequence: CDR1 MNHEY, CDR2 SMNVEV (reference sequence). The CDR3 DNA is TGTGCCAGCGGTTCAAGTGCGTGGGGTGAGGCTTTCTTT. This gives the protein CASGSSAWGEAFF.